This entry lists 27 T cell receptor beta chains sequenced from one sample in a study of PD-L1 blockade in urothelial cancer. Time point noted: pretreatment peripheral blood. Measured with immunoSEQ multiplex PCR; TCRdb has only the in-frame clones, and not every one. The table records about 47,000 clones, approximately 80% of them present only once. The sequenced sample was PBMCs, obtained around atezolizumab (anti-PD-L1) treatment. All receptors derive from a man in his 60s with urothelial cancer.

This CDR3 reads CATSTQDGGAQETQYF. For the CDR3, the DNA is TGTGCCACCAGCACCCAGGACGGGGGGGCCCAAGAGACCCAGTACTTC. The chain joins TRBV15 to TRBJ2-5; 8 nucleotides align to TRBD2. The junction had 8 bases not matched to a gene; V was cut back by 4 bases and J by 1 base. This CDR3 has 16 residues. From germline, CDR1 is LNHNV and CDR2 YYDKDF (reference sequence).

The chain combines TRBV5-1 with TRBJ2-7; TRBD1 might be the D (6 bases). CDR3 length: 16 amino acids. Trimming stripped 0 bases from V and 5 bases from J, with 18 bases between. CDR1 is SGHRS and CDR2 is YFSETQ in the germline V gene. The chain's CDR3 is CASSLGGTHQVDEQYF. The DNA for the CDR3 is TGCGCCAGCAGCTTGGGTGGGACACACCAAGTGGACGAGCAGTACTTC.

The V call is TRBV7-2, the J call TRBJ2-7, with TRBD2 identical over 10 bases. The CDR3 spans 16 residues. V lost 5 bases and J lost 2; bases outside the gene matches: 9. Germline-derived CDR1 and CDR2 are SGHTA and FQGNSA. The CDR3: CASSISAGGSTYEQYF. The CDR3 DNA follows: TGTGCCAGCAGCATATCAGCGGGAGGGTCGACCTACGAGCAGTACTTC.

This clone is a singleton in its sample. V gene TRBV6-6 combines with J gene TRBJ1-1; no reliable D call. Germline V gene sequence: CDR1 MNHNY, CDR2 SVGAGI (reference sequence). V lost 7 bases and J 7 bases, leaving 19 bases between the germline ends. The CDR3 extends over 14 amino acids. For the CDR3, the DNA is TGTGCCAGCACCTGGGAGGAGGACTTGGGTGAAGCTTTCTTT. Its translation is CASTWEEDLGEAFF.

V gene TRBV5-6 combines with J gene TRBJ1-4; 9 nucleotides agree with TRBD1. CDR3 length: 16 residues. In germline, CDR1 is SGHDT, CDR2 YYEEEE. Losses at the gene ends were 4 bases for V and 7 bases for J; bases not matched to a gene: 11. The CDR3 loop reads CASSLLTGGIGEKLFF. In DNA form, the CDR3 reads TGTGCCAGCAGCCTGTTGACAGGGGGAATCGGTGAAAAACTGTTTTTT.

V gene TRBV2 combines with J gene TRBJ2-7, with 8 bases fitting TRBD2. This CDR3 contains 15 residues. V trimming: 4 bases; J trimming: 1 base; junction bases outside the gene matches: 6. Germline V gene sequence: CDR1 SNHLY, CDR2 FYNNEI. The CDR3 DNA sequence: TGTGCCAGCAGTGTCGCGGCGGGGGGTTCCTACGAGCAGTACTTC. Encoded protein: CASSVAAGGSYEQYF. The variable domain in full, with the rest retrieved from reference TRBV2 and TRBJ2-7, is EPEVTQTPSHQVTQMGQEVILRCVPISNHLYFYWYRQILGQKVEFLVSFYNNEISEKSEIFDDQFSVERPDGSNFTLKIRSTKLEDSAMYFCASSVAAGGSYEQYFGPGTRLTVT.

This chain connects TRBV5-1 to TRBJ1-2; perhaps TRBD1 as D (5 bases). CDR1 is SGHRS, CDR2 YFSETQ, per germline. V dropped 1 base and J dropped 8 bases, with 18 bases sitting between them. This CDR3 is 15 amino acids long. CDR3 protein: CASSLSGDSSSGYTF. As DNA, the CDR3 is TGCGCCAGCAGCTTGTCCGGGGACTCGTCCAGCGGCTACACCTTC.

The J gene is TRBJ2-3, the V gene TRBV27, with a tentative D call TRBD2 (5 bases). CDR1 and CDR2 from the germline V gene are MNHEY and SMNVEV (reference sequence). Trimming took off 2 bases at V and 1 base at J, with 10 bases between the two ends. The CDR3 extends over 15 amino acids. In nucleotides, the CDR3 is TGTGCCAGCAGTTTAGAAGCCGGGGGCACAGATACGCAGTATTTT. Its translation: CASSLEAGGTDTQYF.

This clone came up once. The chain employs TRBV7-6 and TRBJ1-1, with 9 bases matching TRBD1. CDR1 is SGHVS, CDR2 FNYEAQ, per germline. After removal of 3 bases from V and 2 bases from J, the junction contained 1 base not matched to a gene. This CDR3 has 14 amino acids. DNA for the CDR3: TGTGCCAGCAGCTTGACAGGGGGAAACACTGAAGCTTTCTTT. Encoded protein: CASSLTGGNTEAFF. The variable domain in full, with the rest retrieved from reference TRBV7-6 and TRBJ1-1, is GAGVSQSPRYKVTKRGQDVALRCDPISGHVSLYWYRQALGQGPEFLTYFNYEAQQDKSGLPNDRFSAERPEGSISTLTIQRTEQRDSAMYRCASSLTGGNTEAFFGQGTRLTVV.

This clone was detected a few times. The chain is built from TRBV7-8 and TRBJ1-2; D perhaps matches TRBD1 (6 bases). This CDR3 is built from 14 residues. The germline V gene encodes CDR1 SGHVS and CDR2 FQNEAQ. Trimming pared 0 bases from V and 5 bases from J, leaving 10 bases between. The CDR3 DNA follows: TGTGCCAGCAGCTTAGCAGGGGGAGCGTATGGCTACACCTTC. Amino acid sequence: CASSLAGGAYGYTF.

This clone was observed a handful of times. V usage is TRBV7-2 and J usage is TRBJ2-7; 9 nucleotides match TRBD2. Germline values: CDR1 SGHTA, CDR2 FQGNSA. J was trimmed by 6 bases and V by 0 bases; bases with no gene match: 6. The CDR3 extends over 15 amino acids. The CDR3 here is CASSLASGSFVEQYF. CDR3 in DNA: TGTGCCAGCAGCTTAGCTAGCGGGAGCTTCGTCGAGCAGTACTTC.

The V and J genes are TRBV5-1 and TRBJ2-7; D is unresolved. The CDR3 runs 12 residues. CDR1 and CDR2 (germline): SGHRS, YFSETQ. The V gene lost 6 bases and the J gene lost 6 bases, with 13 bases spanning the gap. The CDR3 loop reads CASTSGSLEQYF. CDR3 sequence (DNA): TGCGCCAGCACTAGTGGCTCGCTCGAGCAGTACTTC.

This clone was observed at least ten times. This chain connects TRBV15 to TRBJ2-3; D is possibly TRBD1 (5 bases). V was trimmed by 1 base and J by 1 base, leaving 18 bases between them. The CDR3 totals 18 residues. CDR1 is LNHNV, CDR2 YYDKDF, per germline (reference sequence). CDR3 amino acids: CATSRGVTGTIRTDTQYF. CDR3 coding DNA: TGTGCCACCAGCAGAGGCGTCACAGGCACTATACGCACAGATACGCAGTATTTT.

The genes are TRBV5-6 and TRBJ2-5; 7 bases match TRBD1. The CDR3 totals 15 residues. Trimming took 4 bases from V and 1 from J; bases not matched to a gene: 7. Germline V gene data show CDR1 as SGHDT and CDR2 as YYEEEE. CDR3 in DNA: TGTGCCAGCAGCGGGACGCGACAGGGCCAAGAGACCCAGTACTTC. Protein product: CASSGTRQGQETQYF.

The gene calls are TRBV27 and TRBJ1-2; 7 bases are a match to TRBD1. This CDR3 region has 14 residues. Germline-derived CDR1 and CDR2 are MNHEY and SMNVEV (reference sequence). The junction had 3 bases not matched to a gene; V was cut back by 4 bases and J by 1 base. In DNA form, the CDR3 reads TGTGCCAGCAGTTCACGGACAGGTAACTATGGCTACACCTTC. Translated: CASSSRTGNYGYTF.

This clone was recorded a few times. The chain uses TRBV5-4 and TRBJ2-7; TRBD2 matches at 8 bases. The CDR3 length is 18 residues. The ends lost 0 bases at V and 0 bases at J; junction bases unmatched: 11. Germline CDR1 is SGHNT and CDR2 is YYREEE (reference sequence). The CDR3 loop is CASSLARGLAGASYEQYF. The CDR3 DNA is TGTGCCAGCAGCTTGGCCAGGGGCCTAGCGGGCGCCTCCTACGAGCAGTACTTC.

This chain joins TRBV9 and TRBJ2-2; 9 bases agree with TRBD2. This CDR3 has 18 amino acids. The germline V gene encodes CDR1 SGDLS and CDR2 YYNGEE. The junction had 8 bases not matched to a gene; V was cut back by 2 bases and J by 0 bases. The CDR3 loop is CASSVLAGWGTNTGELFF. CDR3 nucleotides: TGTGCCAGCAGCGTCCTAGCGGGGTGGGGTACGAACACCGGGGAGCTGTTTTTT. The complete variable domain, with remaining parts taken from reference TRBV9 and TRBJ2-2, reads DSGVTQTPKHLITATGQRVTLRCSPRSGDLSVYWYQQSLDQGLQFLIQYYNGEERAKGNILERFSAQQFPDLHSELNLSSLELGDSALYFCASSVLAGWGTNTGELFFGEGSRLTVL.

This clone was seen repeatedly, ten times or more. The CDR3 nucleotides read TGTGCCAGCAGCACTACCGGGTTCCTCCCGATGGCCTCCTACGAGCAGTACTTC. Residues: CASSTTGFLPMASYEQYF. V gene TRBV5-4 combines with J gene TRBJ2-7; D is ambiguous. This CDR3 comprises 18 residues. CDR1 and CDR2 from the germline V gene are SGHNT and YYREEE (reference sequence). Trimming removed 4 bases at V and 0 bases at J, with 23 bases between.

This clone was counted once. The genes are TRBV9 and TRBJ2-1, with a tentative D call TRBD2 (5 bases). Trimming stripped 1 base from V and 1 base from J, with 9 bases between. The CDR3 covers 15 residues. The germline CDR1 and CDR2 sequences are SGDLS and YYNGEE. CDR3 DNA sequence: TGTGCCAGCAGCGTATTGGTAGCGTCCTACAATGAGCAGTTCTTC. Translating it yields CASSVLVASYNEQFF.

The chain joins TRBV18 to TRBJ1-4; TRBD1 agrees at 7 bases. CDR3 length equals 15 residues. The germline CDR1 and CDR2 sequences are KGHSH and LQKENI. With V trimmed by 3 bases and J by 7 bases, 8 bases remained unmatched. DNA for the CDR3: TGTGCCAGCTCACCTATCCGGGACAGTGTTGAAAAACTGTTTTTT. It is translated as CASSPIRDSVEKLFF.

The chain has TRBV4-1 and TRBJ2-2; D not certain. Per germline, CDR1 MGHRA and CDR2 YSYEKL. The CDR3 length is 13 residues. Between the trimmed V and J ends, which lost 4 bases and 5 bases, there was a span of 8 bases. CDR3 loop: CASSPFITGELFF. The CDR3 region has the DNA TGCGCCAGCAGCCCCTTTATAACCGGGGAGCTGTTTTTT.

The rearrangement joins TRBV5-1 to TRBJ2-5; D is uncertain. This CDR3 contains 13 residues. V lost 0 bases to trimming and J lost 2 bases, with 5 bases between them. Looked up from germline, CDR1 is SGHRS and CDR2 is YFSETQ. CDR3 protein: CASSLDIQETQYF. CDR3 coding DNA: TGCGCCAGCAGCTTGGACATACAAGAGACCCAGTACTTC.

This chain joins TRBV7-2 and TRBJ2-7; TRBD2 matches 9 bases. Germline CDR1 reads SGHTA; CDR2 reads FQGNSA. This CDR3 comprises 15 residues. The V segment lost 5 bases and the J segment 4 bases; nucleotides outside the gene matches: 9. The CDR3: CASSTRAGGGYEQYF. DNA of the CDR3: TGTGCCAGCAGCACCCGAGCGGGAGGAGGATACGAGCAGTACTTC.

This chain joins TRBV10-3 and TRBJ1-3; 8 bases are a match to TRBD1. This CDR3 is built from 16 residues. Germline CDR1 and CDR2: ENHRY and SYGVKD. J was trimmed by 0 bases and V by 6 bases; bases with no gene match: 7. CDR3 sequence: CAISRDRGSSGNTIYF. The CDR3 bases are TGTGCCATCAGCCGTGACAGGGGTTCCTCTGGAAACACCATATATTTT.

The chain employs TRBV5-6 and TRBJ1-3; 7 bases line up with TRBD1. Germline V gives CDR1 SGHDT, CDR2 YYEEEE. Germline trimming cut 3 bases from V and 0 bases from J; bases unmatched to any gene: 6. The CDR3 runs to 16 residues. The CDR3 nucleotides read TGTGCCAGCAGCTCTACAGGGGTCGACTCTGGAAACACCATATATTTT. Translation: CASSSTGVDSGNTIYF.

V usage is TRBV6-5 and J usage is TRBJ2-1, with 11 bases lining up with TRBD2. The CDR3 is made up of 15 amino acids. Trimming at V came to 5 bases and at J to 2 bases, leaving 2 bases not matched to a gene. From germline, CDR1 is MNHEY and CDR2 SVGAGI. CDR3: CASSLSGGAYNEQFF. As DNA, the CDR3 is TGTGCCAGCAGTCTTAGCGGGGGGGCCTACAATGAGCAGTTCTTC.

The chain is built from TRBV7-2 and TRBJ2-7, with D tentatively TRBD1 (5 bases). CDR3 size: 13 residues. Deletions cut 5 bases from V and 3 bases from J, with 11 bases between. Per germline, CDR1 SGHTA and CDR2 FQGNSA. The CDR3 region has the DNA TGTGCCAGCAGCCCGAATAGGGGCTACGAGCAGTACTTC. Residues: CASSPNRGYEQYF.